The 10 T cell receptor beta chains below were found in one sample sequenced in a study of blood T cell repertoires in COVID-19. Clones were read by immunoSEQ multiplex PCR, and TCRdb kept only the in-frame ones, dropping some. The sample shows about 270,000 clones, approximately 89% of them seen only once. The sequenced material came from PBMCs or T cells enriched from blood (not recorded which). These receptors were taken from a man in his forties who had been exposed to COVID-19.

The chain couples TRBV9 to TRBJ2-1; possibly TRBD2 for D (6 bases). The CDR3 runs 16 residues. Trimming shortened V by 4 bases and J by 0 bases, and 14 bases separated the two germline ends. Germline lookup yields CDR1 SGDLS and CDR2 YYNGEE. CDR3 bases: TGTGCCAGCAGCAAACCTAGCGCGGCCTCCTACAATGAGCAGTTCTTC. Its translation: CASSKPSAASYNEQFF.

The chain employs TRBV18 and TRBJ2-1, with 9 positions matching TRBD2. The V gene's germline CDR1 is KGHSH and CDR2 LQKENI. The V and J ends lost 3 bases and 4 bases, in that order; junction bases with no gene match: 7. CDR3 length: 16 residues. CDR3 DNA: TGTGCCAGCTCACCTTTGACTAGCGGAGAATACAATGAGCAGTTCTTC. The encoded protein is CASSPLTSGEYNEQFF.

This clone was observed once. The chain has TRBV7-6 and TRBJ2-3; a weak D match, TRBD2 (6 bases). The CDR3 covers 15 residues. V lost 1 base, J lost 3 bases, and 11 bases lay in between. CDR1 is SGHVS and CDR2 is FNYEAQ in the germline V gene. The DNA of the CDR3 is TGTGCCAGCAGCTTAGTTAACGGGAGAACAGATACGCAGTATTTT. Amino acid sequence: CASSLVNGRTDTQYF.

This chain connects TRBV28 to TRBJ2-2; the D gene is possibly TRBD2 (5 bases). V shed 6 bases and J shed 0 bases, with 17 bases lying between them. Looked up from germline, CDR1 is MDHEN and CDR2 is SYDVKM. The CDR3 length is 17 residues. CDR3 nucleotide sequence: TGTGCCAGCAGGGCCCTACTAGGAACGTCGAACACCGGGGAGCTGTTTTTT. This gives the protein CASRALLGTSNTGELFF.

The chain is built from TRBV5-1 and TRBJ1-3; tentative D call: TRBD1 (5 bases). V was shortened by 2 bases and J by 8 bases, with 11 bases between the two germline ends. Germline CDR1 and CDR2: SGHRS and YFSETQ. This CDR3 region has 13 residues. DNA for the CDR3: TGCGCCAGCAGCTTCTCAGGGTGGGACACCATATATTTT. Translation: CASSFSGWDTIYF.

The V gene is TRBV7-9, the J gene TRBJ1-2; TRBD1 matches at 8 bases. There are 15 residues in the CDR3. J was trimmed by 7 bases and V by 0 bases; bases with no gene match: 7. Germline values: CDR1 SEHNR, CDR2 FQNEAQ (reference sequence). CDR3 loop: CASSLALRQGLGYTF. CDR3 in DNA: TGTGCCAGCAGCTTAGCGCTCAGACAGGGGCTTGGCTACACCTTC.

The CDR3 sequence: CASSKGEHSYEQYF. The CDR3 DNA reads as TGTGCCAGCAGCAAAGGTGAACACTCCTACGAGCAGTACTTC. V gene TRBV21-1 combines with J gene TRBJ2-7; TRBD1 is the table's D call and was not checked against the DNA. TRBV21-1 is marked as a pseudogene. The CDR3 runs 14 residues.

The V gene is TRBV4-2, the J gene TRBJ2-3; 9 bases line up with TRBD2. After removal of 0 bases from V and 2 bases from J, the junction contained 15 bases not matched to a gene. The CDR3 totals 20 residues. Germline values: CDR1 LGHNA, CDR2 YNFKEQ. CDR3: CASSQDSSLAGKRFTDTQYF. The CDR3 nucleotides read TGTGCCAGCAGCCAAGATTCCTCACTAGCGGGCAAGAGGTTCACAGATACGCAGTATTTT.

The table lists this clone with a few counts. The chain is built from TRBV20-1 and TRBJ1-5; possibly TRBD1 for D (5 bases). This CDR3 comprises 15 residues. V lost 5 bases and J 0 bases, leaving 14 bases between the germline ends. CDR1 and CDR2 (germline): DFQATT, SNEGSKA (reference sequence). In DNA form, the CDR3 reads TGCAGTGCTGGTGGGTACGACAGTAGCAATCAGCCCCAGCATTTT. It translates to CSAGGYDSSNQPQHF.

Here the CDR3 reads CASSQGEQGSYNEQFF. CDR3 bases: TGTGCCAGCAGCCAAGGTGAACAGGGTTCCTACAATGAGCAGTTCTTC. The chain employs TRBV3-1 (or the pseudogene TRBV3-2) and TRBJ2-1; weak D call: TRBD1 (6 bases). The germline V and J ends were trimmed by 1 base and 1 base, with 11 bases remaining between them. The length of the CDR3 is 16 residues. Germline V gene data show CDR1 as LGHDT and CDR2 as YNNKEL (reference sequence).